The 24 T cell receptor beta chains reported below all come from one sample, sequenced in a study of T cells in Graves' hyperthyroidism and ophthalmopathy. RNA transcripts provided the source from which TCR beta CDR3 regions were amplified. With the HTBI primer set, the TCR CDR3 went through a first round of RT-PCR. From the multiplex PCR reads, TCRdb called clonotypes with MiXCR, one entry per CDR3 protein. The table shows about 640,000 distinct CDR3 sequences, with less than 25% occurring only once. Sequencing used blood. The receptors originated from a man aged 25-40 years with Graves' ophthalmopathy.

The rearrangement uses TRBV6-5 and TRBJ1-1; weak D call: TRBD1 (5 bases). Germline lookup yields CDR1 MNHEY and CDR2 SVGAGI. Trimming pared 2 bases from V and 2 bases from J, leaving 15 bases between. This CDR3 has 16 amino acids. CDR3 sequence reads: CASSYGLDRGNTEAFF. In DNA, the CDR3 is TGTGCCAGCAGTTACGGTCTAGATAGGGGAAACACTGAAGCTTTCTTT.

CDR3 sequence: CASSEDRTSGNTIYF. CDR3 nucleotide sequence: TGCGCCAGCAGTGAAGACAGAACCTCTGGAAACACCATATATTTT. The chain has TRBV10-2 and TRBJ1-3, with D perhaps TRBD1 (5 bases). CDR1 and CDR2 (germline): WSHSY, SAAADI. The CDR3 totals 15 residues. V was trimmed by 3 bases and J by 0 bases, leaving 9 bases between them.

The genes are TRBV3-1 and TRBJ2-1, with D possibly being TRBD1 or TRBD2 (6 bases each). The V and J ends lost 3 bases and 2 bases respectively, with 14 bases between them. The length of the CDR3 is 16 residues. Per germline, CDR1 LGHDT and CDR2 YNNKEL (reference sequence). CDR3 region: CASSHPGGGTYNEQFF. CDR3 nucleotide sequence: TGTGCCAGCAGCCACCCCGGGGGCGGTACCTACAATGAGCAGTTCTTC.

This clonotype has more than one count but fewer than ten. In DNA form, the CDR3 reads TGTGCCAGCAGTCAGCAATATCGGGCGGATACGCAGTATTTT. Translation: CASSQQYRADTQYF. This chain uses TRBV27 with TRBJ2-3; D is uncertain. Germline V gene sequence: CDR1 MNHEY, CDR2 SMNVEV (reference sequence). The CDR3 sequence is 14 residues long. With 5 bases removed from V and 6 bases from J, the gap between germline ends came to 15 bases.

The chain has TRBV20-1 and TRBJ1-1; TRBD1 aligns across 7 bases. The CDR3 is made up of 14 amino acids. The germline V gene has CDR1 DFQATT and CDR2 SNEGSKA (reference sequence). The trim removed 2 bases at V and 5 bases at J, leaving 8 bases unmatched. The CDR3 DNA follows: TGCAGTGCTAGACCGCCAGGGGGAAAAACTGAAGCTTTCTTT. Translating gives CSARPPGGKTEAFF.

This chain uses TRBV6-2 or TRBV6-3 with TRBJ2-5, with D perhaps TRBD1 or TRBD2 (5 bases each). Between the trimmed V and J ends, which lost 8 bases and 4 bases, there was a span of 14 bases. The CDR3 has 13 residues. Germline V CDR1 and CDR2: MNHEY, SVGEGT. The CDR3 spells CASGTGIRETQYF. CDR3 coding DNA: TGTGCCAGCGGGACGGGGATTCGAGAGACCCAGTACTTC.

At least ten counts were recorded for this clonotype. The rearrangement joins TRBV7-9 to TRBJ2-1; 10 bases match TRBD2. This CDR3 is 17 amino acids long. Trimming cost V 4 bases and J 0 bases; bases outside gene matches: 6. In germline, CDR1 is SEHNR, CDR2 FQNEAQ (reference sequence). CDR3 sequence (DNA): TGTGCCAGCAGCTCTCGGACTAGCGGAAGCTCCTACAATGAGCAGTTCTTC. Amino acid sequence: CASSSRTSGSSYNEQFF.

The rearrangement uses TRBV28 and TRBJ1-5, with D possibly TRBD1 on 5 matching bases. The CDR3 totals 15 residues. Germline assignment: CDR1 MDHEN and CDR2 SYDVKM. V lost 2 bases and J 0 bases, leaving 8 bases between the germline ends. CDR3 DNA sequence: TGTGCCAGCAGTTTACGACAGCCTAGCAATCAGCCCCAGCATTTT. Translating it yields CASSLRQPSNQPQHF.

This clonotype was seen repeatedly, ten times or more. CDR3 loop: CSARAYSPGTSRETQYF. In DNA form, the CDR3 reads TGCAGTGCTAGAGCCTACAGTCCCGGGACGTCAAGAGAGACCCAGTACTTC. The chain uses TRBV20-1 and TRBJ2-5, with D perhaps being TRBD1 or TRBD2 (5 bases each). This CDR3 is 17 amino acids long. Germline lookup yields CDR1 DFQATT and CDR2 SNEGSKA (reference sequence). V lost 1 base and J 4 bases, leaving 22 bases between the germline ends.

This clonotype was picked up a small number of times. This sequence joins TRBV27 and TRBJ1-6; no reliable D call. Germline V gene lookup returns CDR1 MNHEY and CDR2 SMNVEV (reference sequence). The CDR3 is 15 amino acids. Trimming took 6 bases from V and 7 from J, leaving 16 bases between them. CDR3 residues: CASSSSGLINSPLHF. The DNA for the CDR3 is TGTGCCAGCAGCTCCTCCGGGTTGATCAATTCACCCCTCCACTTT.

This clonotype appeared a few times. The chain couples TRBV20-1 to TRBJ2-1; D might be TRBD1 or TRBD2, each matching 5 bases. The germline CDR1 and CDR2 sequences are DFQATT and SNEGSKA (reference sequence). Trimming cost V 0 bases and J 6 bases, with 12 bases left between them. The CDR3 is 14 residues long. The DNA for the CDR3 is TGCAGTGCTAGAGATTCGGGGACCCGCAATGAGCAGTTCTTC. Its translation is CSARDSGTRNEQFF.

V and J are TRBV20-1 and TRBJ2-1; the match to TRBD2 covers 9 bases. Unmatched junction bases numbered 3, after V lost 5 bases and J lost 4 bases. Germline lookup yields CDR1 DFQATT and CDR2 SNEGSKA (reference sequence). The CDR3 loop spans 13 amino acids. The CDR3 nucleotides are TGCAGTGCTCCGACTAGCGGATACAATGAGCAGTTCTTC. Translated: CSAPTSGYNEQFF.

The chain employs TRBV12-3 or TRBV12-4 and TRBJ2-3; 7 bases line up with TRBD2. This CDR3 is 16 amino acids long. V lost 6 bases and J lost 0; bases outside the gene matches: 9. Here the CDR3 DNA reads TGTGCCAGCAGGCCTACTAGCGCACTAAGCACAGATACGCAGTATTTT. It codes for CASRPTSALSTDTQYF.

The chain combines TRBV19 with TRBJ2-7, with 7 nucleotides matching TRBD1. CDR1 and CDR2 (germline): LNHDA, SQIVND (reference sequence). The CDR3 has 14 amino acids. V shed 3 bases, J shed 4 bases, and the junction held 6 bases outside the gene matches. This CDR3 reads CASSIEGGVYEQYF. The DNA for the CDR3 is TGTGCCAGTAGTATCGAAGGGGGCGTTTACGAGCAGTACTTC.

This clonotype was seen at least ten times. The V call is TRBV3-1, the J call TRBJ2-1, with 9 nucleotides matching TRBD2. Trimming cost V 4 bases and J 8 bases; bases outside gene matches: 15. The CDR3 has 17 amino acids. Germline-derived CDR1 and CDR2 are LGHDT and YNNKEL (reference sequence). Here the CDR3 reads CASSPPEWREGPHEQFF. The DNA of the CDR3 is TGTGCCAGCAGCCCTCCAGAATGGCGGGAGGGCCCCCATGAGCAGTTCTTC.

This clonotype was seen a handful of times. A read error is possible here, since a much larger clone lies one base away. The chain combines TRBV28 with TRBJ2-3; D unresolved. The CDR3 has 16 amino acids. Germline assignment: CDR1 MDHEN and CDR2 SYDVKM. The CDR3 region is CASSLWIGSTTDTRYF. CDR3 nucleotide sequence: TGTGCCAGCAGTTTATGGATAGGGTCTACCACAGATACGCGGTATTTT.

V usage is TRBV20-1 and J usage is TRBJ2-7; 11 bases align to TRBD2. Germline-derived CDR1 and CDR2 are DFQATT and SNEGSKA (reference sequence). With 0 bases clipped from V and 2 bases from J, the junction kept 9 bases outside the gene matches. This CDR3 region has 17 residues. The CDR3 sequence is CSARDLGVAGGPYEQYF. The CDR3 bases are TGCAGTGCTAGAGATTTGGGGGTAGCGGGAGGGCCCTACGAGCAGTACTTC.

The V gene is TRBV5-4, the J gene TRBJ1-2; 7 bases agree with TRBD1. Per the germline V gene, CDR1 is SGHNT and CDR2 is YYREEE (reference sequence). The CDR3 is made up of 15 amino acids. Trimming at V came to 0 bases and at J to 4 bases, leaving 6 bases not matched to a gene. In DNA form, the CDR3 reads TGTGCCAGCAGCTTGGATACAGGGGCCCTCTATGGCTACACCTTC. Protein product: CASSLDTGALYGYTF. Combining the CDR3 with reference TRBV5-4 and TRBJ1-2 gives the whole variable domain ETGVTQSPTHLIKTRGQQVTLRCSSQSGHNTVSWYQQALGQGPQFIFQYYREEENGRGNFPPRFSGLQFPNYSSELNVNALELDDSALYLCASSLDTGALYGYTFGSGTRLTVV.

Comment on this clonotype: One end of the junction fails to match germline, which may point to a read error. This chain joins TRBV5-1 and TRBJ2-1; 8 nucleotides align to TRBD2. The germline V gene has CDR1 SGHRS and CDR2 YFSETQ. The CDR3 loop spans 16 amino acids. CDR3 in DNA: TGCGCCAGCAGCCCCTCGGGGGGGCGTATCTACAGTGAGCAGTTCTTC. Translated, it gives CASSPSGGRIYSEQFF.

The V and J genes are TRBV29-1 and TRBJ2-1; D may match TRBD1 or TRBD2 (5 bases each). This CDR3 region has 15 residues. Germline CDR1 SQVTM, CDR2 ANQGSEA. V was cut by 0 bases and J by 3 bases, with 12 bases left in between. The CDR3 DNA follows: TGCAGCGTTGAAGAGGTGGGGGTTTTCTACAATGAGCAGTTCTTC. It specifies CSVEEVGVFYNEQFF.

At least ten counts were recorded for this clonotype. This chain connects TRBV20-1 to TRBJ1-1, with D uncertain. Germline V gene data show CDR1 as DFQATT and CDR2 as SNEGSKA (reference sequence). The V gene lost 6 bases and the J gene lost 4 bases, with 15 bases spanning the gap. This CDR3 is built from 13 residues. CDR3 DNA sequence: TGCAGTGCGGTCTGGGATGGAAGCACTGAAGCTTTCTTT. It codes for CSAVWDGSTEAFF.

This clonotype was counted ten times or more. The chain is built from TRBV6-1 and TRBJ1-5; D may be TRBD1 (5 bases). V was trimmed by 7 bases and J by 3 bases, leaving 16 bases between them. Germline assignment: CDR1 MNHNS and CDR2 SASEGT. CDR3 length: 15 amino acids. The CDR3: CASTPGGVLNQPQHF. In nucleotides, the CDR3 is TGTGCCAGCACACCGGGAGGGGTACTCAATCAGCCCCAGCATTTT.

The chain is built from TRBV7-9 and TRBJ2-5, with 8 bases aligning to TRBD1. V shed 5 bases, J shed 5 bases, and the junction held 10 bases outside the gene matches. CDR3 length equals 15 residues. In germline, CDR1 is SEHNR, CDR2 FQNEAQ (reference sequence). The CDR3 bases are TGTGCCAGCAGCACCCTCGGACAGGGCAGGGAGACCCAGTACTTC. Protein: CASSTLGQGRETQYF.

This clonotype came up many times. The chain has TRBV5-1 and TRBJ2-3; 11 bases are a match to TRBD2. Trimming at V came to 4 bases and at J to 2 bases, leaving 6 bases not matched to a gene. CDR1 is SGHRS, CDR2 YFSETQ, per germline. The CDR3 length is 16 residues. The DNA of the CDR3 is TGCGCCAGCAGCATCGGGACTAGCGGATTCACAGATACGCAGTATTTT. It is translated as CASSIGTSGFTDTQYF. The complete variable domain, with remaining parts taken from reference TRBV5-1 and TRBJ2-3, reads KAGVTQTPRYLIKTRGQQVTLSCSPISGHRSVSWYQQTPGQGLQFLFEYFSETQRNKGNFPGRFSGRQFSNSRSEMNVSTLELGDSALYLCASSIGTSGFTDTQYFGPGTRLTVL.